This passage covers 14 T cell receptor beta chains from one sample sequenced in a study of blood T cell repertoires in COVID-19. Data came from immunoSEQ multiplex PCR; TCRdb stores just in-frame clones and leaves some out. The top ten clones hold nearly 10% of a sample with about 150,000 clones, roughly 82% of them seen once. The sequencing input was peripheral blood. Receptor source: a woman aged 45-65 years with acute or convalescent COVID-19.

This clone has a handful of counts. CDR3: CASSLSLAGTGELFF. In DNA form, the CDR3 reads TGTGCCAGCAGTTTAAGCCTAGCGGGAACCGGGGAGCTGTTTTTT. The gene calls are TRBV28 and TRBJ2-2; TRBD2 matches at 9 bases. Germline-derived CDR1 and CDR2 are MDHEN and SYDVKM. J lost 5 bases, V lost 2 bases, and 3 bases had no gene match. The CDR3 has 15 amino acids.

This clone was detected once. V is TRBV25-1 and J is TRBJ2-6, with TRBD1 matching 8 bases. The CDR3 is 17 residues long. The trim removed 4 bases at V and 4 bases at J, leaving 9 bases unmatched. CDR1 is MGHDK, CDR2 SYGVNS, per germline. The CDR3 bases are TGTGCCAGCAGTGGTTTCCAGGGGGCGCTGGGGGCCAACGTCCTGACTTTC. It specifies CASSGFQGALGANVLTF.

V and J are TRBV18 and TRBJ2-3; a weak D match, TRBD2 (6 bases). Trimming pared 0 bases from V and 4 bases from J, leaving 8 bases between. Germline assignment: CDR1 KGHSH and CDR2 LQKENI. The CDR3 runs to 14 residues. CDR3 residues: CASSPPTSSDTQYF. As DNA, the CDR3 is TGTGCCAGCTCACCACCGACTAGTTCAGATACGCAGTATTTT.

There are a few counts of this clone. The rearrangement joins TRBV5-1 to TRBJ2-2, with unresolved D. In germline, CDR1 is SGHRS, CDR2 YFSETQ. This CDR3 spans 15 amino acids. V was clipped by 1 base and J by 4 bases, with 11 bases between them. The CDR3 DNA reads as TGCGCCAGCAGCTTGAACCCATCGGGCACCGGGGAGCTGTTTTTT. Protein sequence: CASSLNPSGTGELFF.

The rearrangement joins TRBV5-4 to TRBJ1-3, with 7 bases that match TRBD1. CDR1 and CDR2 from the germline V gene are SGHNT and YYREEE (reference sequence). V lost 0 bases to trimming and J lost 0 bases; unmatched junction nucleotides: 9. The CDR3 contains 18 residues. The CDR3 DNA is TGTGCCAGCAGCTTGGCGGCAGGGGGACCGCTCTCTGGAAACACCATATATTTT. Encoded protein: CASSLAAGGPLSGNTIYF.

This clone has only one observation. V gene TRBV3-1 (or the pseudogene TRBV3-2) combines with J gene TRBJ2-5; 11 bases are a match to TRBD2. Per germline, CDR1 LGHDT and CDR2 YNNKEL (reference sequence). This CDR3 spans 18 amino acids. Trimming took 1 base from V and 2 from J; bases not matched to a gene: 9. In nucleotides, the CDR3 is TGTGCCAGCAGCCAAGGAGAGACTAGCGGGGAGGCACAAGAGACCCAGTACTTC. Protein: CASSQGETSGEAQETQYF.

The rearrangement uses TRBV19 and TRBJ1-2; a weak D match, TRBD1 (5 bases). V gave up 8 bases and J gave up 6 bases, with 13 bases separating them. The CDR3 length is 12 residues. Germline loops: CDR1 LNHDA, CDR2 SQIVND (reference sequence). Here the CDR3 DNA reads TGTGCCAGTGGGGGGGAGACCAATGGCTACACCTTC. Protein product: CASGGETNGYTF.

The rearrangement joins TRBV7-9 to TRBJ1-5; TRBD1 might be the D (6 bases). V was cut by 4 bases and J by 0 bases, with 19 bases left in between. The CDR3 runs 18 residues. Germline V lookup: CDR1 SEHNR, CDR2 FQNEAQ (reference sequence). CDR3 coding DNA: TGTGCCAGCAGCTCCTCTCTAGGGGGTCAAGATAGCAATCAGCCCCAGCATTTT. It yields the protein CASSSSLGGQDSNQPQHF.

The chain uses TRBV11-3 and TRBJ2-2; TRBD1 matches at 8 bases. The length of the CDR3 is 17 residues. The junction had 6 bases not matched to a gene; V was cut back by 0 bases and J by 3 bases. CDR1 SGHNT and CDR2 YENEEA come from the germline V gene. This chain's CDR3 is CASSLDSGQGDTGELFF. CDR3 nucleotide sequence: TGTGCCAGCAGCTTAGATTCTGGACAGGGCGACACCGGGGAGCTGTTTTTT.

The chain recombines TRBV6-6 with TRBJ2-3, with D possibly TRBD1 on 5 matching bases. Trimming shortened V by 4 bases and J by 4 bases, and 15 bases separated the two germline ends. This CDR3 has 15 residues. Germline V CDR1 and CDR2: MNHNY, SVGAGI (reference sequence). In nucleotides, the CDR3 is TGTGCCAGCAGTTTCCCGGCTATAGGGGCAGATACGCAGTATTTT. This codes for CASSFPAIGADTQYF.

The genes are TRBV5-6 and TRBJ2-3, with 7 bases identical to TRBD2. Per the germline V gene, CDR1 is SGHDT and CDR2 is YYEEEE. The CDR3 spans 17 residues. J lost 0 bases, V lost 6 bases, and 13 bases had no gene match. The CDR3 sequence is CASTPTGREPSTDTQYF. Written as DNA, the CDR3 is TGTGCCAGCACCCCGACGGGGCGGGAGCCTAGCACAGATACGCAGTATTTT.

This chain joins TRBV4-1 and TRBJ1-2; 9 bases are shared with TRBD1. This CDR3 has 15 amino acids. The germline gives CDR1 MGHRA, CDR2 YSYEKL. V was clipped by 0 bases and J by 4 bases; unmatched bases: 3. CDR3 bases: TGCGCCAGCAGCCAAGACGACAGGGGGTTCTATGGCTACACCTTC. This codes for CASSQDDRGFYGYTF.

The chain couples TRBV18 to TRBJ2-1, with TRBD2 matching 11 bases. The CDR3 covers 19 residues. The junction had 16 bases not matched to a gene; V was cut back by 0 bases and J by 9 bases. Germline CDR1 KGHSH, CDR2 LQKENI. This chain's CDR3 is CASSPPGPGTSGQNTEQFF. CDR3 nucleotides: TGTGCCAGCTCACCACCCGGGCCCGGGACTAGCGGCCAGAACACTGAGCAGTTCTTC.

The J gene is TRBJ1-5, the V gene TRBV2, with TRBD1 matching 10 bases. Trimming at V came to 5 bases and at J to 6 bases, leaving 4 bases not matched to a gene. In germline, CDR1 is SNHLY, CDR2 FYNNEI. The CDR3 sequence is 14 residues long. CDR3 in amino acids: CASSMDRGAQPQHF. The CDR3 region has the DNA TGTGCCAGCAGTATGGACAGGGGGGCTCAGCCCCAGCATTTT. Using reference TRBV2 and TRBJ1-5 for the parts outside the CDR3, the full variable domain is EPEVTQTPSHQVTQMGQEVILRCVPISNHLYFYWYRQILGQKVEFLVSFYNNEISEKSEIFDDQFSVERPDGSNFTLKIRSTKLEDSAMYFCASSMDRGAQPQHFGDGTRLSIL.